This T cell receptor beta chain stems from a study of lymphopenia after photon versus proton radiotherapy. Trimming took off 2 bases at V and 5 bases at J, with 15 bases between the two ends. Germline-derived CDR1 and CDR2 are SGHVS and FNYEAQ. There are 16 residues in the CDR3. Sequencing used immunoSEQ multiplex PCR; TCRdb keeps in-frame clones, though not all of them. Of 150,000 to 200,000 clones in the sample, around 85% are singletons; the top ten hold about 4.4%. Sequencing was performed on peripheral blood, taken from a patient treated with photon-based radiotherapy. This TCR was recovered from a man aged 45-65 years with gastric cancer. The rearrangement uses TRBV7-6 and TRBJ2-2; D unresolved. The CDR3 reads CASSLRPRLLTGELFF. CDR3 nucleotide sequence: TGTGCCAGCAGCTTAAGACCCAGACTTCTTACCGGGGAGCTGTTTTTT.